The next 27 T cell receptor beta chains were all read from a single sample in a study of blood T cell repertoires in COVID-19. Sequencing used immunoSEQ multiplex PCR; TCRdb keeps in-frame clones, though not all of them. The sample has some 140,000 clones; about 80% are singletons. Sequenced: peripheral blood. These TCRs come from a woman aged 55-75 years with acute or convalescent COVID-19.

The CDR3: CASSQGQTNYGYTF. For the CDR3, the DNA is TGCGCCAGCAGCCAAGGACAGACAAACTATGGCTACACCTTC. The V call is TRBV4-1, the J call TRBJ1-2, with D tentatively TRBD1 (5 bases). V lost 1 base and J 2 bases, leaving 8 bases between the germline ends. This CDR3 has 14 residues. Per germline, CDR1 MGHRA and CDR2 YSYEKL.

The table lists this clone with a count of one. The rearrangement joins TRBV5-8 to TRBJ2-1, with a possible D match to TRBD1 (5 bases). This CDR3 has 12 residues. V lost 3 bases to trimming and J lost 10 bases, with 11 bases between them. CDR1 SGHTS and CDR2 YDEGEE come from the germline V gene. The CDR3 DNA follows: TGTGCCAGCAGCTGGGGCTCTGGGGAGCAGTTCTTC. This sequence encodes CASSWGSGEQFF.

The J gene is TRBJ2-1, the V gene TRBV7-2; D call uncertain. The germline CDR1 and CDR2 sequences are SGHTA and FQGNSA. V lost 2 bases and J 8 bases, leaving 10 bases between the germline ends. The CDR3 loop spans 13 amino acids. This chain's CDR3 is CASSLNLVDEQFF. The CDR3 nucleotides read TGTGCCAGCAGCTTAAACCTAGTCGATGAGCAGTTCTTC.

This clone was counted at least ten times. The chain links TRBV19 to TRBJ1-2; D ambiguous. CDR1 and CDR2 (germline): LNHDA, SQIVND (reference sequence). The CDR3 covers 12 residues. Trimming stripped 8 bases from V and 1 base from J, with 8 bases between. CDR3 amino acids: CASGPLNYGYTF. The CDR3 bases are TGTGCCAGTGGCCCCCTTAACTATGGCTACACCTTC.

The CDR3 DNA reads as TGTGCCAGCAGCGGACAGGGAACCTATGGCTACACCTTC. Translating gives CASSGQGTYGYTF. The chain combines TRBV3-1 (or the pseudogene TRBV3-2) with TRBJ1-2; TRBD1 matches 8 bases. Per germline, CDR1 LGHDT and CDR2 YNNKEL (reference sequence). The ends lost 5 bases at V and 4 bases at J; junction bases unmatched: 3. This CDR3 region has 13 residues.

The CDR3: CASSQDESLLQETQYF. CDR3 DNA sequence: TGTGCCAGCAGCCAAGATGAGTCCCTACTCCAAGAGACCCAGTACTTC. The rearrangement links TRBV14 to TRBJ2-5; D uncertain. With 0 bases removed from V and 1 base from J, the gap between germline ends came to 12 bases. The CDR3 extends over 16 amino acids. Germline CDR1 reads SGHDN; CDR2 reads FVKESK.

V and J are TRBV7-3 and TRBJ1-5; no reliable D call. This CDR3 comprises 15 residues. The V end lost 0 bases, the J end lost 0 bases, and 6 bases lay between the germline ends. CDR1 is SGHTA, CDR2 FQGTGA, per germline. The CDR3 is CASSLTGDSNQPQHF. In DNA, the CDR3 is TGTGCCAGCAGCTTAACGGGAGATAGCAATCAGCCCCAGCATTTT.

The chain couples TRBV30 to TRBJ1-2; D is unresolved. The V end lost 2 bases, the J end lost 8 bases, and 18 bases lay between the germline ends. The CDR3 has 14 amino acids. Per germline, CDR1 GTSNPN and CDR2 SVGIG (reference sequence). Here the CDR3 reads CAWSPYLSAGGYTF. Here the CDR3 DNA reads TGTGCCTGGAGTCCCTACCTAAGTGCCGGGGGCTACACCTTC.

The rearrangement links TRBV2 to TRBJ2-5, with TRBD2 as a possible D gene (6 bases). V lost 8 bases to trimming and J lost 7 bases, with 23 bases between them. This CDR3 spans 15 amino acids. CDR1 SNHLY and CDR2 FYNNEI come from the germline V gene. CDR3: CASRNLLAGVGTQYF. CDR3 sequence (DNA): TGTGCCAGCCGGAATTTACTAGCCGGGGTGGGGACCCAGTACTTC.

As to this clone: The identical CDR3 is also encoded by other nucleotide sequences in the sample. CDR3 DNA: TGCGCCAGCAGCTTGGTCGGGTCTAACACTGAAGCTTTCTTT. This codes for CASSLVGSNTEAFF. The chain has TRBV5-1 and TRBJ1-1; D gene ambiguous. This CDR3 region has 14 residues. With 0 bases removed from V and 2 bases from J, the gap between germline ends came to 8 bases. CDR1 SGHRS and CDR2 YFSETQ come from the germline V gene.

The chain links TRBV20-1 to TRBJ2-3; no definite D call. The CDR3 is 13 residues long. V was trimmed by 3 bases and J by 2 bases, leaving 9 bases between them. CDR1 is DFQATT and CDR2 is SNEGSKA in the germline V gene (reference sequence). Written as DNA, the CDR3 is TGCAGTGCTAGTGAGGCTCCCACAGATACGCAGTATTTT. This sequence encodes CSASEAPTDTQYF.

Note on this clone: The same CDR3 arises from other DNA sequences in this sample as well. The J gene is TRBJ2-3, the V gene TRBV5-1; D ambiguous. Germline V gives CDR1 SGHRS, CDR2 YFSETQ. The CDR3 is 13 amino acids. The V and J ends lost 2 bases and 1 base respectively, with 5 bases between them. CDR3 nucleotide sequence: TGCGCCAGCAGCTTTCAGGGCACAGATACGCAGTATTTT. Amino acids: CASSFQGTDTQYF.

The rearrangement links TRBV2 to TRBJ1-2, with a tentative D call TRBD1 (5 bases). Per the germline V gene, CDR1 is SNHLY and CDR2 is FYNNEI. The CDR3 has 16 residues. Trimming pared 3 bases from V and 0 bases from J, leaving 14 bases between. CDR3: CASSDSVDIANYGYTF. CDR3 DNA: TGTGCCAGCAGTGATTCAGTGGACATAGCTAACTATGGCTACACCTTC.

The chain employs TRBV18 and TRBJ1-2; 8 bases map to TRBD1. The CDR3 is made up of 14 amino acids. Germline V gives CDR1 KGHSH, CDR2 LQKENI. V lost 6 bases and J lost 7; bases outside the gene matches: 10. CDR3 nucleotide sequence: TGTGCCAGCTCGCCTAACCAGGGGGCGGTTGGCTACACCTTC. It yields the protein CASSPNQGAVGYTF.

The J gene is TRBJ1-1, the V gene TRBV5-1; 9 bases match TRBD1. There are 15 residues in the CDR3. V dropped 0 bases and J dropped 4; count of bases not matched to a gene: 4. CDR1 SGHRS and CDR2 YFSETQ come from the germline V gene. The CDR3 DNA follows: TGCGCCAGCAGCTTGGAGACAGGGGGGGTCACTGAAGCTTTCTTT. It is translated as CASSLETGGVTEAFF.

This clone rates as medium-sized. At the DNA level, this CDR3 is encoded by other sequences in the same sample as well. The chain links TRBV12-3 or TRBV12-4 to TRBJ1-2, with a possible D match to TRBD1 (6 bases). This CDR3 contains 12 residues. V was trimmed by 2 bases and J by 7 bases, leaving 8 bases between them. CDR3 nucleotides: TGTGCCAGCAGTTTATCCAGGGGTGGCTACACCTTC. Translated, it gives CASSLSRGGYTF.

The chain joins TRBV6-5 to TRBJ1-1; TRBD1 aligns across 9 bases. Losses at the gene ends were 6 bases for V and 4 bases for J; bases not matched to a gene: 6. Germline V CDR1 and CDR2: MNHEY, SVGAGI. This CDR3 is built from 14 residues. As DNA, the CDR3 is TGTGCCAGCAGAGCCGGGGACAGGGTCACTGAAGCTTTCTTT. Protein: CASRAGDRVTEAFF.

This clone is a singleton in its sample. This chain uses TRBV6-2 or TRBV6-3 with TRBJ1-1; the D is unclear. This CDR3 comprises 16 residues. Germline-derived CDR1 and CDR2 are MNHEY and SVGEGT. The V and J ends lost 2 bases and 5 bases respectively, with 18 bases between them. CDR3 sequence reads: CASSYTPETEVTEAFF. The DNA for the CDR3 is TGTGCCAGCAGTTACACCCCGGAGACGGAGGTGACTGAAGCTTTCTTT.

The DNA of the CDR3 is TGTGCCAGCAGTCCCATCGGGGGCACTGAAGCTTTCTTT. Amino acid sequence: CASSPIGGTEAFF. The rearrangement links TRBV28 to TRBJ1-1, with D possibly TRBD1 on 5 matching bases. The germline V and J ends were trimmed by 5 bases and 4 bases, with 11 bases remaining between them. Germline V lookup: CDR1 MDHEN, CDR2 SYDVKM. This CDR3 is 13 amino acids long.

V and J are TRBV7-2 and TRBJ1-2, with a weak D call TRBD1 (5 bases). The CDR3 covers 14 residues. Germline CDR1 SGHTA, CDR2 FQGNSA. Trimming stripped 2 bases from V and 3 bases from J, with 10 bases between. CDR3 coding DNA: TGTGCCAGCAGCTTACAGGGTTTGGACTATGGCTACACCTTC. Translated, it gives CASSLQGLDYGYTF.

V is TRBV3-1 (or the pseudogene TRBV3-2) and J is TRBJ1-2; D possibly corresponds to TRBD1 (5 bases). Germline V CDR1 and CDR2: LGHDT, YNNKEL (reference sequence). The V end was cut by 4 bases, the J end by 7 bases, with 13 bases between. The CDR3 totals 13 residues. This CDR3 is CASSRSGVFGYTF. The CDR3 region has the DNA TGTGCCAGCAGCCGCTCGGGGGTCTTTGGCTACACCTTC.

The chain couples TRBV20-1 to TRBJ2-3; D remains unclear. The CDR3 runs to 10 residues. The germline V gene has CDR1 DFQATT and CDR2 SNEGSKA (reference sequence). Trimming took 6 bases from V and 4 from J, leaving 5 bases between them. This CDR3 is CSARSDTQYF. CDR3 DNA: TGCAGTGCCCGTTCAGATACGCAGTATTTT.

The genes are TRBV2 and TRBJ2-3; the D gene is possibly TRBD1 (5 bases). Germline loops: CDR1 SNHLY, CDR2 FYNNEI. Trimming took off 1 base at V and 7 bases at J, with 6 bases between the two ends. The CDR3 is made up of 12 amino acids. The DNA for the CDR3 is TGTGCCAGCAGTGAAGGGGGCAATACGCAGTATTTT. Protein product: CASSEGGNTQYF.

CDR3 coding DNA: TGTGCCAGCAGCTTAGATCGGGGGGCTAATTCACCCCTCCACTTT. Translated: CASSLDRGANSPLHF. V gene TRBV11-2 combines with J gene TRBJ1-6; perhaps TRBD1 as D (6 bases). The CDR3 is made up of 15 amino acids. Trimming took 0 bases from V and 6 from J, leaving 9 bases between them. The germline V gene encodes CDR1 SGHAT and CDR2 FQNNGV.

CDR3 in amino acids: CASSRQEYSGNTIYF. DNA of the CDR3: TGTGCCAGCAGCCGACAGGAATACTCTGGAAACACCATATATTTT. The chain uses TRBV6-5 and TRBJ1-3; D is possibly TRBD1 (6 bases). V dropped 6 bases and J dropped 0 bases, with 12 bases sitting between them. Per germline, CDR1 MNHEY and CDR2 SVGAGI. The CDR3 is 15 residues long.

The chain combines TRBV6-2 or TRBV6-3 with TRBJ1-2; tentative D call: TRBD1 (6 bases). CDR3 length: 13 amino acids. Trimming took off 1 base at V and 7 bases at J, with 10 bases between the two ends. CDR1 and CDR2 (germline): MNHEY, SVGEGT. CDR3 region: CASSYFSQGGYTF. The DNA of the CDR3 is TGTGCCAGCAGTTACTTTTCACAGGGTGGCTACACCTTC.

The genes are TRBV3-1 (or the pseudogene TRBV3-2) and TRBJ1-2; the match to TRBD1 covers 8 bases. The ends lost 2 bases at V and 6 bases at J; junction bases unmatched: 2. The CDR3 is 13 residues long. Per germline, CDR1 LGHDT and CDR2 YNNKEL (reference sequence). The CDR3 sequence is CASSQRDRNGYTF. The DNA for the CDR3 is TGTGCCAGCAGCCAAAGGGACAGGAATGGCTACACCTTC.